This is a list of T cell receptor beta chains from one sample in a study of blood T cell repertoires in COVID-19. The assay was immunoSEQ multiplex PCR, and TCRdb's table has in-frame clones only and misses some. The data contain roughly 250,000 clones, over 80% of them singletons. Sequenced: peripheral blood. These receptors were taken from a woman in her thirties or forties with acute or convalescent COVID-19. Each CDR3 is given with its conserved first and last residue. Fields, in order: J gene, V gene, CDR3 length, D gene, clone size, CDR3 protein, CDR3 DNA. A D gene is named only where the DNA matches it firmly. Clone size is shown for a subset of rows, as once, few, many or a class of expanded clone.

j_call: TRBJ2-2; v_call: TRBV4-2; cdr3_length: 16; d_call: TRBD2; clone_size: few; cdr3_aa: CASSRRLAGEAGELFF; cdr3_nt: TGTGCCAGCAGCCGCCGACTAGCGGGGGAAGCCGGGGAGCTGTTTTTT
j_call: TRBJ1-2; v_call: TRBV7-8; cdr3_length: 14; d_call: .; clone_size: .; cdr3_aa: CASSPPGGSYGYTF; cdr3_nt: TGTGCCAGCAGCCCCCCCGGGGGATCATATGGCTACACCTTC
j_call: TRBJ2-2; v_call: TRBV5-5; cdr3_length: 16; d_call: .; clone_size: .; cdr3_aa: CASTNFGEANTGELFF; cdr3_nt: TGTGCCAGCACCAACTTTGGGGAGGCGAACACCGGGGAGCTGTTTTTT
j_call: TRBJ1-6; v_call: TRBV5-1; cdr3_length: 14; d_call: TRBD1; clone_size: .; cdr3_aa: CASRRDRGNSPLHF; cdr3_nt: TGCGCCAGCAGACGTGACAGGGGTAATTCACCCCTCCACTTT
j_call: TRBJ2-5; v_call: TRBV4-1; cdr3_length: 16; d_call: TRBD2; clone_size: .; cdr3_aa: CASSQDQRGGRETQYF; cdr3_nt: TGCGCCAGCAGCCAAGATCAGCGGGGGGGCCGAGAGACCCAGTACTTC
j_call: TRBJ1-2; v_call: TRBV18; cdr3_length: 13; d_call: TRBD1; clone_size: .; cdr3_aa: CASSPGQGYGYTF; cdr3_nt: TGTGCCAGCTCACCAGGACAGGGGTATGGCTACACCTTC
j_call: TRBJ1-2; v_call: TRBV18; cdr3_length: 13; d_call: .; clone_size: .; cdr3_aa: CASSPGGTGGYTF; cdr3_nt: TGTGCCAGCTCACCTGGGGGCACAGGCGGCTACACCTTC
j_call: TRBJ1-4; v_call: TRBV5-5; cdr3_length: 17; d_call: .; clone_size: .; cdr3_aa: CASSLANVGIFNEKLFF; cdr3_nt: TGTGCCAGCAGCTTGGCCAACGTCGGTATCTTTAATGAAAAACTGTTTTTT
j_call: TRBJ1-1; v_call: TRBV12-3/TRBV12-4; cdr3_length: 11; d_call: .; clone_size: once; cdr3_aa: CASSEYTEAFF; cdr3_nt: TGTGCCAGCAGCGAGTACACTGAAGCTTTCTTT
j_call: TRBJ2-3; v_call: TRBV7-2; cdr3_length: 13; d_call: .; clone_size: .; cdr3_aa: CASSLGLEDTQYF; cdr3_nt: TGTGCCAGCAGCTTAGGCCTGGAGGATACGCAGTATTTT
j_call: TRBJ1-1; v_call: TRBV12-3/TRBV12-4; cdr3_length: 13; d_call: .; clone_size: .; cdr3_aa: CASRVTRNTEAFF; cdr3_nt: TGTGCCAGCAGGGTGACACGGAACACTGAAGCTTTCTTT
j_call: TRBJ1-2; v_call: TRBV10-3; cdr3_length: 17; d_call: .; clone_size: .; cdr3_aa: CAISAREGVPPPYGYTF; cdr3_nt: TGTGCCATCAGTGCACGTGAGGGGGTCCCACCGCCTTATGGCTACACCTTC
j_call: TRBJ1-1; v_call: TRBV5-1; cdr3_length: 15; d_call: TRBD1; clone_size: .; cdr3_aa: CASRYRGQSNTEAFF; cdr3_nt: TGCGCCAGCAGGTATAGGGGACAGTCGAACACTGAAGCTTTCTTT
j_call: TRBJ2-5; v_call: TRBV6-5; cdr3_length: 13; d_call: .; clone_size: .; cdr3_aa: CASRRLLRETQYF; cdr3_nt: TGTGCCAGCAGAAGACTCCTCCGGGAGACCCAGTACTTC
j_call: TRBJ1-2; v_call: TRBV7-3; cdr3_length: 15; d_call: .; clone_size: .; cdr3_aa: CASSLRPGSDYGYTF; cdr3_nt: TGTGCCAGCAGCTTACGGCCAGGGTCGGACTATGGCTACACCTTC
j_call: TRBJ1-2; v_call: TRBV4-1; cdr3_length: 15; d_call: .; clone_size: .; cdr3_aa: CASSRIRTENYGYTF; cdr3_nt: TGCGCCAGCAGCCGAATCCGGACAGAGAACTATGGCTACACCTTC
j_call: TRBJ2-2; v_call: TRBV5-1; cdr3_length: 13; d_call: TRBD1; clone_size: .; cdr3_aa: CASSFGDRWELFF; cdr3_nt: TGCGCCAGCAGCTTCGGGGACAGGTGGGAGCTGTTTTTT
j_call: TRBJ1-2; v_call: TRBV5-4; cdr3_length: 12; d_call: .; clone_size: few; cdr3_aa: CASSPRGYGYTF; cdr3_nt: TGTGCCAGCAGCCCGAGGGGGTATGGCTACACCTTC
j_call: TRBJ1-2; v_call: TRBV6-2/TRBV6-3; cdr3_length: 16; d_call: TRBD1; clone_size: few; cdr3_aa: CASSYRPPDRGYGYTF; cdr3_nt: TGTGCCAGCAGTTACAGGCCGCCGGACAGGGGCTATGGCTACACCTTC
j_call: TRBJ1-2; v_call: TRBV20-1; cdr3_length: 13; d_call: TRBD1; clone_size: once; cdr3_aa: CSASRRDREDHTF; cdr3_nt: TGCAGTGCTAGTCGCCGGGACAGAGAGGATCACACCTTC
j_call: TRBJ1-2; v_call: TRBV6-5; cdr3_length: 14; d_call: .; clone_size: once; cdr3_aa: CASSPPGGTSGYTF; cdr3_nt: TGTGCCAGCAGTCCCCCTGGGGGGACCTCTGGCTACACCTTC
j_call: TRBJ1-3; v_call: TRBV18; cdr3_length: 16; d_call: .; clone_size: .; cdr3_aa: CASSPTGGASGNTIYF; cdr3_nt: TGTGCCAGCTCACCCACGGGGGGGGCCTCTGGAAACACCATATATTTT
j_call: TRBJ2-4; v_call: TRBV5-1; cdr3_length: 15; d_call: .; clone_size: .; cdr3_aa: CASSFQGFGENIQYF; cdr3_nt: TGCGCCAGCAGCTTTCAGGGTTTTGGGGAAAACATTCAGTACTTC
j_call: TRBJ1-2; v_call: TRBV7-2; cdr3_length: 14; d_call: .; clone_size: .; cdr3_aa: CASSSFLAPGGYTF; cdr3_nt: TGTGCCAGCAGCTCGTTTTTGGCTCCCGGGGGCTACACCTTC
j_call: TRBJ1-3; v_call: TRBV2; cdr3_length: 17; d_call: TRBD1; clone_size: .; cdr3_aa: CASRDRGRRISGNTIYF; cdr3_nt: TGTGCCAGCAGGGACAGGGGGCGCAGGATCTCTGGAAACACCATATATTTT
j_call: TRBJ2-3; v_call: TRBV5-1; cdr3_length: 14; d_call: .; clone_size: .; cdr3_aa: CASSLGLSPDTQYF; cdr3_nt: TGCGCCAGCAGCTTGGGTCTTAGTCCGGATACGCAGTATTTT